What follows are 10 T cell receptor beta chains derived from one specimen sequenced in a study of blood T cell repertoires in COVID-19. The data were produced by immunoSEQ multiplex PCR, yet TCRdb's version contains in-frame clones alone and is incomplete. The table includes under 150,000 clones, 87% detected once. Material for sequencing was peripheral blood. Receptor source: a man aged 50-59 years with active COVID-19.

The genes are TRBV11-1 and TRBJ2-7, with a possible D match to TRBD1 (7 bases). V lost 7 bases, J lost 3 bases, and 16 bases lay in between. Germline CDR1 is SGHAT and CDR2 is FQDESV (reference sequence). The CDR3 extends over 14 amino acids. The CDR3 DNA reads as TGTGCCAGCACCCCGGCGGGACAGAGCTACGAGCAGTACTTC. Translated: CASTPAGQSYEQYF.

The CDR3 here is CASNGQGQGPQHF. The CDR3 DNA sequence: TGTGCCAGCAACGGACAGGGGCAGGGGCCCCAGCATTTT. The chain links TRBV6-6 to TRBJ1-5, with 9 positions matching TRBD1. This CDR3 spans 13 amino acids. The ends lost 7 bases at V and 9 bases at J; junction bases unmatched: 7. Germline V gene lookup returns CDR1 MNHNY and CDR2 SVGAGI (reference sequence).

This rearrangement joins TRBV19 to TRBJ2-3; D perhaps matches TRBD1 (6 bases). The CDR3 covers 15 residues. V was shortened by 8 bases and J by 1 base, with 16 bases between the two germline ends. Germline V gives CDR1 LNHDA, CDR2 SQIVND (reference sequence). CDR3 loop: CASRSTGLGTDTQYF. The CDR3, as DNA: TGTGCCAGTCGCTCAACAGGGCTGGGCACAGATACGCAGTATTTT.

The CDR3 here is CSVIWGGSTGGYTF. DNA of the CDR3: TGCAGCGTTATATGGGGCGGATCAACGGGTGGCTACACCTTC. This chain links TRBV29-1 with TRBJ1-2, with D possibly being TRBD1 (5 bases). Between the trimmed V and J ends, which lost 5 bases and 7 bases, there was a span of 20 bases. Germline CDR1 SQVTM, CDR2 ANQGSEA. This CDR3 is 14 amino acids long.

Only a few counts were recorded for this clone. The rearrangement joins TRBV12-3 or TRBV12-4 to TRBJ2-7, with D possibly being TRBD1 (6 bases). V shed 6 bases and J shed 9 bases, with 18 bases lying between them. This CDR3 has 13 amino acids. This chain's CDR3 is CASSPGTRLGQYF. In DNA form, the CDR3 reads TGTGCCAGCAGCCCAGGGACAAGGCTCGGGCAGTACTTC.

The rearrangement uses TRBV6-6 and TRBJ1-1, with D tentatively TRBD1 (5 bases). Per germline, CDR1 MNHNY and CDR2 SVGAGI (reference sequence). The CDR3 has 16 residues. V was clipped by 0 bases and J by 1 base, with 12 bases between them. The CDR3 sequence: CASSYSLGRANTEAFF. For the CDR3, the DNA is TGTGCCAGCAGTTACTCTCTGGGCAGGGCGAACACTGAAGCTTTCTTT.

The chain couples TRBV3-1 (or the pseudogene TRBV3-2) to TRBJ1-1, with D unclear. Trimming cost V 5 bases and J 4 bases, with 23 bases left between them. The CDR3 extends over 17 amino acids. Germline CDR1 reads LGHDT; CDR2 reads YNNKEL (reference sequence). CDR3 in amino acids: CASSSLGLGGRGTEAFF. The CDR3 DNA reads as TGTGCCAGCAGCTCCTTAGGTTTGGGAGGGCGTGGCACTGAAGCTTTCTTT.

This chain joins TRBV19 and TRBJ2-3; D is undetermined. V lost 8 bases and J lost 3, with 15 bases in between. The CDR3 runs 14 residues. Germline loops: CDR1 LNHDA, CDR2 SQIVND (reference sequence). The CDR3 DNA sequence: TGTGCCAGTGTAGGTTACCCGAGGACAGATACGCAGTATTTT. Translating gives CASVGYPRTDTQYF.

DNA for the CDR3: TGTGCCACTGGGACAGGGGCCACCGGGGAGCTGTTTTTT. Residues: CATGTGATGELFF. The chain recombines TRBV10-3 with TRBJ2-2, with 10 bases fitting TRBD1. V lost 10 bases, J lost 4 bases, and 3 bases stayed unmatched. CDR3 length: 13 amino acids. From germline, CDR1 is ENHRY and CDR2 SYGVKD.

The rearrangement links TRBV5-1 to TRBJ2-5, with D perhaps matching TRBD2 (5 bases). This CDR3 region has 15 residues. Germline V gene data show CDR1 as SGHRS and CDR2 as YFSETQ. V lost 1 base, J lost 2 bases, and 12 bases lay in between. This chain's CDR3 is CASSLNGGRQETQYF. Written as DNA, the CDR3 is TGCGCCAGCAGCTTGAACGGAGGTCGACAAGAGACCCAGTACTTC.